The 23 T cell receptor beta chains below were found in one sample sequenced in a study of T cell responses to AZD1222 COVID-19 vaccine. TCRdb's copy holds only in-frame clones and misses some; the assay was immunoSEQ multiplex PCR. Of some 84,000 clones in the sample, roughly nine tenths are singletons; the top ten hold 11%. Specimen: peripheral blood, collected 28 days after the second AZD1222 dose. These receptors all come from an adult who received the AZD1222 COVID-19 vaccine.

For the CDR3, the DNA is TGTGCCAGCAGTCCGGGGTATTTCGAGCAGTACTTC. Its protein product is CASSPGYFEQYF. V and J are TRBV12-3 or TRBV12-4 and TRBJ2-7; a weak D match, TRBD2 (5 bases). This CDR3 comprises 12 residues. V shed 5 bases and J shed 6 bases, with 11 bases lying between them.

The chain joins TRBV11-2 to TRBJ2-1, with D perhaps TRBD1 (6 bases). Germline CDR1 is SGHAT and CDR2 is FQNNGV. The CDR3 length is 14 residues. The V gene lost 0 bases and the J gene lost 10 bases, with 13 bases spanning the gap. CDR3 protein: CASSLDYRDLEQFF. DNA of the CDR3: TGTGCCAGCAGCTTAGACTACAGGGATTTAGAGCAGTTCTTC.

A single count supports this clone. The chain employs TRBV18 and TRBJ2-2; D might be TRBD2 (5 bases). Trimming left V 5 bases short and J 1 base short, with 8 bases between. The CDR3 is made up of 14 amino acids. Germline V gene data show CDR1 as KGHSH and CDR2 as LQKENI. CDR3 nucleotides: TGTGCCAGCTCAAGAGAGGGGAACACCGGGGAGCTGTTTTTT. The encoded protein is CASSREGNTGELFF.

V and J are TRBV27 and TRBJ2-4, with D tentatively TRBD1 or TRBD2 (6 bases each). The CDR3 loop spans 15 amino acids. The germline V and J ends were trimmed by 5 bases and 1 base, with 12 bases remaining between them. Germline CDR1 is MNHEY and CDR2 is SMNVEV (reference sequence). CDR3 amino acids: CASSVPGAAKNIQYF. For the CDR3, the DNA is TGTGCCAGCAGTGTCCCGGGGGCTGCCAAAAACATTCAGTACTTC.

J is TRBJ1-6 and V is TRBV7-9, with D possibly matching TRBD1 (5 bases). Germline CDR1 is SEHNR and CDR2 is FQNEAQ (reference sequence). Trimming took 5 bases from V and 2 from J, leaving 13 bases between them. The CDR3 sequence is 16 residues long. DNA for the CDR3: TGTGCCAGCAGCCCTTCGGGGGGGGCCTATAATTCACCCCTCCACTTT. It is translated as CASSPSGGAYNSPLHF.

The chain uses TRBV5-5 and TRBJ2-7, with TRBD1 identical over 7 bases. Germline V CDR1 and CDR2: SGHKS, YYEKEE (reference sequence). J was trimmed by 2 bases and V by 4 bases; bases with no gene match: 6. The CDR3 runs to 14 residues. CDR3 nucleotide sequence: TGTGCCAGCAGCGTTACCGGGACAGCCTACGAGCAGTACTTC. It codes for CASSVTGTAYEQYF.

The chain has TRBV24-1 and TRBJ2-7, with TRBD1 matching over 7 bases. V was clipped by 4 bases and J by 1 base; unmatched bases: 3. The CDR3 runs 14 residues. The germline V gene has CDR1 KGHDR and CDR2 SFDVKD. The CDR3 coding sequence is TGTGCCACCAGTGACCCGGGACAGTCCTACGAGCAGTACTTC. Residues: CATSDPGQSYEQYF.

This clone occurred once. V and J are TRBV28 and TRBJ1-3; D unclear. The CDR3 covers 15 residues. V was trimmed by 6 bases and J by 0 bases, leaving 12 bases between them. Germline V gene sequence: CDR1 MDHEN, CDR2 SYDVKM. The CDR3, as DNA: TGTGCCAGCAGACCCCTCGGGGACTCTGGAAACACCATATATTTT. Its protein is CASRPLGDSGNTIYF.

The gene calls are TRBV28 and TRBJ1-4, with 9 bases that match TRBD1. CDR1 and CDR2 (germline): MDHEN, SYDVKM. There are 13 residues in the CDR3. Germline trimming cut 6 bases from V and 5 bases from J; bases unmatched to any gene: 1. CDR3 nucleotide sequence: TGTGCCAGCAGGACAGGGGGAAATGAAAAACTGTTTTTT. Encoded protein: CASRTGGNEKLFF.

This clone came up a few times. This chain connects TRBV7-3 to TRBJ1-2; TRBD1 aligns across 10 bases. Germline lookup yields CDR1 SGHTA and CDR2 FQGTGA. CDR3 length equals 14 residues. Unmatched junction bases numbered 8, after V lost 5 bases and J lost 8 bases. The CDR3 coding sequence is TGTGCCAGCAGCCCAACCGGACAGGGGGAAGGCTACACCTTC. This translates into CASSPTGQGEGYTF.

This clone was counted a single time. The chain has TRBV3-1 (or the pseudogene TRBV3-2) and TRBJ1-1; a weak D match, TRBD1 (5 bases). The CDR3 totals 16 residues. Trimming pared 3 bases from V and 4 bases from J, leaving 18 bases between. Per the germline V gene, CDR1 is LGHDT and CDR2 is YNNKEL (reference sequence). The chain's CDR3 is CASSQSRGGGGTEAFF. The DNA of the CDR3 is TGTGCCAGCAGCCAGTCAAGAGGTGGGGGTGGCACTGAAGCTTTCTTT.

The CDR3 nucleotides are TGTGCCAGCTCATTTATACAGGGTGGGAGCTCTGGGGCCAACGTCCTGACTTTC. Amino acid sequence: CASSFIQGGSSGANVLTF. The chain joins TRBV18 to TRBJ2-6; a possible D gene is TRBD1 (6 bases). The V and J ends lost 5 bases and 0 bases respectively, with 17 bases between them. Germline-derived CDR1 and CDR2 are KGHSH and LQKENI. This CDR3 is built from 18 residues.

This chain connects TRBV6-5 to TRBJ2-2, with D perhaps being TRBD1 or TRBD2 (5 bases each). V lost 6 bases, J lost 3 bases, and 11 bases lay in between. This CDR3 is 14 amino acids long. From germline, CDR1 is MNHEY and CDR2 SVGAGI. For the CDR3, the DNA is TGTGCCAGCAGCGACAGAGGGTACACCGGGGAGCTGTTTTTT. The encoded protein is CASSDRGYTGELFF.

The chain couples TRBV28 to TRBJ1-2; D is unresolved. CDR3 length: 14 residues. V lost 2 bases to trimming and J lost 5 bases, with 12 bases between them. Germline lookup yields CDR1 MDHEN and CDR2 SYDVKM. The CDR3 nucleotides are TGTGCCAGCAGTTTACGTGTGGGGTTTTATGGCTACACCTTC. This gives the protein CASSLRVGFYGYTF.

This rearrangement joins TRBV2 to TRBJ2-4, with 8 bases aligning to TRBD1. V gave up 8 bases and J gave up 9 bases; unmatched junction bases: 12. The CDR3 covers 14 residues. Germline V gene lookup returns CDR1 SNHLY and CDR2 FYNNEI. CDR3 protein: CASGPQGAFFIQYF. CDR3 nucleotide sequence: TGTGCCAGCGGACCCCAGGGGGCGTTTTTCATTCAGTACTTC.

V gene TRBV9 combines with J gene TRBJ1-5; D remains ambiguous. The length of the CDR3 is 13 residues. Trimming took off 3 bases at V and 7 bases at J, with 11 bases between the two ends. Germline V gene sequence: CDR1 SGDLS, CDR2 YYNGEE. As DNA, the CDR3 is TGTGCCAGCAGCGGAGGGTTGGGGCAGCCCCAGCATTTT. As protein: CASSGGLGQPQHF.

In DNA, the CDR3 is TGTGCCAGCAGCCTGGAGCTTAAAGGGACTAGCGGGGGGCTCTATACGCAGTATTTT. Residues: CASSLELKGTSGGLYTQYF. The chain joins TRBV5-6 to TRBJ2-3, with 15 bases lining up with TRBD2. V gave up 4 bases and J gave up 7 bases; unmatched junction bases: 16. The CDR3 extends over 19 amino acids. Germline lookup yields CDR1 SGHDT and CDR2 YYEEEE.

CDR3 DNA sequence: TGCGCCAGCAGCTTTGGTGACTACGAGCAGTACTTC. Its protein product is CASSFGDYEQYF. The rearrangement joins TRBV5-1 to TRBJ2-7; D ambiguous. Germline assignment: CDR1 SGHRS and CDR2 YFSETQ. The CDR3 is made up of 12 amino acids. V lost 2 bases and J lost 3, with 6 bases in between.

The chain employs TRBV7-3 and TRBJ2-3; TRBD1 or TRBD2 may be the D gene (6 bases each). The V end lost 5 bases, the J end lost 0 bases, and 12 bases lay between the germline ends. The length of the CDR3 is 15 residues. Germline CDR1 and CDR2: SGHTA and FQGTGA. Here the CDR3 reads CASSKGGPSTDTQYF. Written as DNA, the CDR3 is TGTGCCAGCAGCAAGGGGGGACCCAGCACAGATACGCAGTATTTT. The variable domain in full, completed from reference TRBV7-3 and TRBJ2-3, reads GAGVSQTPSNKVTEKGKYVELRCDPISGHTALYWYRQSLGQGPEFLIYFQGTGAADDSGLPNDRFFAVRPEGSVSTLKIQRTERGDSAVYLCASSKGGPSTDTQYFGPGTRLTVL.

The CDR3 nucleotides are TGCAGCGTTTCTATTGGGACTCGCTCACCCCTCCACTTT. As protein: CSVSIGTRSPLHF. The V and J genes are TRBV29-1 and TRBJ1-6; D is perhaps TRBD1 (5 bases). Germline values: CDR1 SQVTM, CDR2 ANQGSEA. This CDR3 has 13 amino acids. V shed 5 bases and J shed 10 bases, with 15 bases lying between them.

V gene TRBV7-2 combines with J gene TRBJ2-5; 8 positions match TRBD1. V was pared by 6 bases and J by 1 base, with 4 bases of the junction left unmatched. CDR3 length: 14 residues. The germline V gene has CDR1 SGHTA and CDR2 FQGNSA. CDR3: CASRIQGGQETQYF. The CDR3 DNA reads as TGTGCCAGCAGAATACAGGGGGGCCAAGAGACCCAGTACTTC. Full variable domain (remainder filled in from reference TRBV7-2 and TRBJ2-5): GAGVSQSPSNKVTEKGKDVELRCDPISGHTALYWYRQSLGQGLEFLIYFQGNSAPDKSGLPSDRFSAERTGGSVSTLTIQRTQQEDSAVYLCASRIQGGQETQYFGPGTRLLVL.

The J gene is TRBJ2-3, the V gene TRBV18; 7 nucleotides agree with TRBD2. The CDR3 is 13 amino acids. V gave up 7 bases and J gave up 3 bases; unmatched junction bases: 4. CDR1 is KGHSH, CDR2 LQKENI, per germline. This chain's CDR3 is CASFTGGTDTQYF. The CDR3 DNA follows: TGTGCCAGCTTTACCGGGGGGACAGATACGCAGTATTTT.

The CDR3 loop reads CASSPQYSGGRTDTQYF. The CDR3 DNA follows: TGTGCCAGCTCACCACAATATAGCGGGGGGCGCACAGATACGCAGTATTTT. This chain links TRBV18 with TRBJ2-3, with 10 bases lining up with TRBD2. CDR1 KGHSH and CDR2 LQKENI come from the germline V gene. J lost 1 base, V lost 1 base, and 5 bases had no gene match. This CDR3 contains 17 residues.